The 28 T cell receptor beta chains in this list originate from one sample, sequenced in a study of early T cells in non-severe SARS-CoV-2 infection. Each CDR3 protein is one row after TCRdb ran MiXCR on the 5' RACE reads. The repertoire includes about 120,000 distinct CDR3 sequences, over 9.5% of them detected once, and 3% to 4.5% sits in the top ten. Here the sequenced sample was whole blood, taken at baseline. Source of these receptors: an adult who was a healthcare worker with PCR-confirmed SARS-CoV-2 infection or an uninfected control (not recorded which).

J is TRBJ1-1 and V is TRBV2; 10 bases align to TRBD1. The germline V gene encodes CDR1 SNHLY and CDR2 FYNNEI. The CDR3 spans 14 residues. The ends lost 6 bases at V and 10 bases at J; junction bases unmatched: 11. CDR3 in amino acids: CASRGDRGLLRAFF. The DNA of the CDR3 is TGTGCCAGCAGGGGCGACAGGGGGCTCCTTAGAGCTTTCTTT. Looking up the rest from reference TRBV2 and TRBJ1-1 gives the full variable domain: EPEVTQTPSHQVTQMGQEVILRCVPISNHLYFYWYRQILGQKVEFLVSFYNNEISEKSEIFDDQFSVERPDGSNFTLKIRSTKLEDSAMYFCASRGDRGLLRAFFGQGTRLTVV.

The chain couples TRBV7-9 to TRBJ1-2; D is perhaps TRBD1 (6 bases). Per germline, CDR1 SEHNR and CDR2 FQNEAQ (reference sequence). The V and J ends lost 3 bases and 4 bases respectively, with 12 bases between them. The CDR3 has 14 residues. The CDR3 coding sequence is TGTGCCAGCAGCTTGGACAGCACGTTCTATGGCTACACCTTC. Translated, it gives CASSLDSTFYGYTF.

This clonotype was seen more than once but under ten times. The rearrangement links TRBV24-1 to TRBJ1-1; D uncertain. Deletions cut 5 bases from V and 3 bases from J, with 6 bases between. This CDR3 spans 12 amino acids. Germline V gene lookup returns CDR1 KGHDR and CDR2 SFDVKD. The CDR3 sequence is CATSGGDTEAFF. The CDR3 nucleotides read TGTGCCACCAGTGGCGGGGACACTGAAGCTTTCTTT.

This clonotype was counted a few times. V gene TRBV7-3 combines with J gene TRBJ2-3; D remains unclear. Looked up from germline, CDR1 is SGHTA and CDR2 is FQGTGA. The CDR3 is made up of 15 amino acids. V was shortened by 2 bases and J by 1 base, with 10 bases between the two germline ends. CDR3 sequence reads: CASSLVAAGTDTQYF. CDR3 nucleotide sequence: TGTGCCAGCAGCTTAGTTGCGGCGGGCACAGATACGCAGTATTTT.

The chain links TRBV5-1 to TRBJ2-1; no firm D call. Trimming left V 5 bases short and J 2 bases short, with 8 bases between. The germline gives CDR1 SGHRS, CDR2 YFSETQ. This CDR3 region has 13 residues. The CDR3 reads CASRRPTYNEQFF. The CDR3 nucleotides are TGCGCCAGCAGGCGGCCGACCTACAATGAGCAGTTCTTC. Full variable domain (remainder filled in from reference TRBV5-1 and TRBJ2-1): KAGVTQTPRYLIKTRGQQVTLSCSPISGHRSVSWYQQTPGQGLQFLFEYFSETQRNKGNFPGRFSGRQFSNSRSEMNVSTLELGDSALYLCASRRPTYNEQFFGPGTRLTVL.

This clonotype was observed a handful of times. This rearrangement joins TRBV6-2 or TRBV6-3 to TRBJ2-2; 8 positions match TRBD2. With 6 bases clipped from V and 0 bases from J, the junction kept 12 bases outside the gene matches. Germline assignment: CDR1 MNHEY and CDR2 SVGEGT. The CDR3 is 18 amino acids. DNA for the CDR3: TGTGCCAGCAGAAAGGCCTCTAGCGGGCCAGCGAACACCGGGGAGCTGTTTTTT. Protein sequence: CASRKASSGPANTGELFF.

The gene calls are TRBV29-1 and TRBJ1-4, with 9 positions matching TRBD1. CDR3 length: 14 amino acids. With V trimmed by 4 bases and J by 5 bases, 5 bases remained unmatched. Germline values: CDR1 SQVTM, CDR2 ANQGSEA. The CDR3 here is CSVVGGQGNEKLFF. CDR3 in DNA: TGCAGCGTTGTGGGAGGACAGGGGAATGAAAAACTGTTTTTT.

The chain carries TRBV20-1 and TRBJ2-4; perhaps TRBD1 as D (5 bases). Deletions cut 2 bases from V and 5 bases from J, with 13 bases between. Looked up from germline, CDR1 is DFQATT and CDR2 is SNEGSKA (reference sequence). There are 14 residues in the CDR3. The CDR3 DNA is TGCAGTGCTAGATCCCGACAGAATGAAAACATTCAGTACTTC. The encoded protein is CSARSRQNENIQYF.

V gene TRBV20-1 combines with J gene TRBJ2-7; D is uncertain. The V end was cut by 3 bases, the J end by 1 base, with 13 bases between. CDR3 length equals 14 residues. Germline CDR1 is DFQATT and CDR2 is SNEGSKA (reference sequence). The CDR3 nucleotides read TGCAGTGCTAGGGAACGACACGGATCCTACGAGCAGTACTTC. Translating gives CSARERHGSYEQYF.

Only a few counts were recorded for this clonotype. The rearrangement joins TRBV4-1 to TRBJ2-4; 10 nucleotides line up with TRBD1. CDR3 length equals 17 residues. The V and J ends lost 1 base and 0 bases, in that order; junction bases with no gene match: 3. Per germline, CDR1 MGHRA and CDR2 YSYEKL. This CDR3 reads CASSQGRQGAAKNIQYF. DNA of the CDR3: TGCGCCAGCAGCCAAGGAAGACAGGGGGCAGCCAAAAACATTCAGTACTTC.

In this sample, this clonotype turned up many times. V is TRBV16 and J is TRBJ2-7; no firm D call. CDR1 and CDR2 (germline): KGHSY, FQNENV. V lost 4 bases and J lost 2, with 15 bases in between. The length of the CDR3 is 15 residues. The chain's CDR3 is CASSPQQAAAYEQYF. The DNA for the CDR3 is TGTGCCAGCAGCCCTCAGCAGGCCGCGGCCTACGAGCAGTACTTC.

V is TRBV11-2 and J is TRBJ2-1, with 13 nucleotides matching TRBD2. V trimming: 6 bases; J trimming: 4 bases; junction bases outside the gene matches: 12. The germline gives CDR1 SGHAT, CDR2 FQNNGV. The CDR3 has 18 residues. The CDR3 region is CASSSPGGLAGAYNEQFF. The DNA of the CDR3 is TGTGCCAGCAGTTCTCCCGGAGGACTAGCGGGAGCATACAATGAGCAGTTCTTC.

This clonotype has only a few counts. This chain links TRBV7-9 with TRBJ1-6; D gene unclear. The V and J ends lost 1 base and 7 bases respectively, with 2 bases between them. Germline V CDR1 and CDR2: SEHNR, FQNEAQ (reference sequence). There are 12 residues in the CDR3. This CDR3 reads CASSLVNSPLHF. CDR3 sequence (DNA): TGTGCCAGCAGCTTAGTCAATTCACCCCTCCACTTT.

This clonotype has more than one count but fewer than ten. The chain carries TRBV18 and TRBJ1-5; D possibly corresponds to TRBD1 (5 bases). The germline V gene encodes CDR1 KGHSH and CDR2 LQKENI. Trimming cost V 3 bases and J 4 bases, with 10 bases left between them. This CDR3 spans 14 amino acids. The CDR3 sequence: CASSPARANQPQHF. CDR3 DNA sequence: TGTGCCAGCTCACCGGCCAGGGCTAATCAGCCCCAGCATTTT.

This chain connects TRBV14 to TRBJ2-2; no definite D call. This CDR3 has 16 residues. The germline gives CDR1 SGHDN, CDR2 FVKESK. Trimming took 2 bases from V and 0 from J, leaving 10 bases between them. The CDR3 nucleotides read TGTGCCAGCAGCCAATTAGGACGGGCGAACACCGGGGAGCTGTTTTTT. This codes for CASSQLGRANTGELFF.

This chain joins TRBV13 and TRBJ1-2; 7 bases match TRBD1. Unmatched junction bases numbered 1, after V lost 3 bases and J lost 3 bases. The CDR3 has 13 amino acids. The germline CDR1 and CDR2 sequences are PRHDT and FYEKMQ (reference sequence). CDR3 in amino acids: CASSLTGHYGYTF. CDR3 nucleotides: TGTGCCAGCAGCTTGACAGGGCACTATGGCTACACCTTC.

The chain employs TRBV5-5 and TRBJ2-2; TRBD1 matches at 7 bases. The CDR3 is made up of 16 amino acids. V was pared by 5 bases and J by 3 bases, with 10 bases of the junction left unmatched. Germline assignment: CDR1 SGHKS and CDR2 YYEKEE (reference sequence). The CDR3 sequence is CASRTSTGAYTGELFF. The CDR3 DNA is TGTGCCAGCAGAACGAGTACAGGGGCCTACACCGGGGAGCTGTTTTTT. The entire variable domain, with the rest obtained from reference TRBV5-5 and TRBJ2-2, is as follows: DAGVTQSPTHLIKTRGQQVTLRCSPISGHKSVSWYQQVLGQGPQFIFQYYEKEERGRGNFPDRFSARQFPNYSSELNVNALLLGDSALYLCASRTSTGAYTGELFFGEGSRLTVL.

This clonotype has a handful of counts. This chain joins TRBV5-1 and TRBJ2-5; no clear D gene. The V end lost 4 bases, the J end lost 1 base, and 14 bases lay between the germline ends. Germline assignment: CDR1 SGHRS and CDR2 YFSETQ. The CDR3 covers 15 residues. The CDR3 loop reads CASSEAVDLQETQYF. The CDR3 DNA follows: TGCGCCAGCAGCGAGGCCGTGGACCTCCAAGAGACCCAGTACTTC.

This clonotype was seen only a few times. One junction end disagrees with the germline gene, perhaps due to a read error. This rearrangement joins TRBV29-1 to TRBJ2-7, with 7 bases that match TRBD1. The CDR3 spans 12 residues. The germline V gene encodes CDR1 SQVTM and CDR2 ANQGSEA. The CDR3 DNA is TGCAGCGTTGAAGATCAATCAACAGGGGAAGACTTC. This sequence encodes CSVEDQSTGEDF.

The chain joins TRBV27 to TRBJ2-1, with D maybe TRBD1 (5 bases). This CDR3 is built from 16 residues. CDR1 and CDR2 (germline): MNHEY, SMNVEV (reference sequence). V lost 5 bases to trimming and J lost 7 bases, with 21 bases between them. CDR3 DNA sequence: TGTGCCAGCAGTACCTTGGCAGGGTTTAGGGGAAATGAGCAGTTCTTC. This encodes CASSTLAGFRGNEQFF.

This sequence joins TRBV7-2 and TRBJ1-6; D gene unclear. The CDR3 sequence is 14 residues long. Germline CDR1 and CDR2: SGHTA and FQGNSA. Trimming removed 2 bases at V and 9 bases at J, with 11 bases between. CDR3 nucleotide sequence: TGTGCCAGCAGCTTAAGGGCAGAAGGTTCACCCCTCCACTTT. As protein: CASSLRAEGSPLHF. The full variable domain, in which reference TRBV7-2 and TRBJ1-6 provide the parts outside the CDR3, is GAGVSQSPSNKVTEKGKDVELRCDPISGHTALYWYRQSLGQGLEFLIYFQGNSAPDKSGLPSDRFSAERTGGSVSTLTIQRTQQEDSAVYLCASSLRAEGSPLHFGNGTRLTVT.

This clonotype was detected only a few times. The rearrangement uses TRBV28 and TRBJ2-3, with D maybe TRBD1 (6 bases). The CDR3 consists of 14 residues. V was clipped by 6 bases and J by 3 bases, with 13 bases between them. Per the germline V gene, CDR1 is MDHEN and CDR2 is SYDVKM. CDR3 DNA: TGTGCCAGCAGCCGAAGGACAGCTACAGATACGCAGTATTTT. Residues: CASSRRTATDTQYF. Supplemented by reference TRBV28 and TRBJ2-3, the full variable domain reads DVKVTQSSRYLVKRTGEKVFLECVQDMDHENMFWYRQDPGLGLRLIYFSYDVKMKEKGDIPEGYSVSREKKERFSLILESASTNQTSMYLCASSRRTATDTQYFGPGTRLTVL.

The chain recombines TRBV19 with TRBJ1-5; TRBD1 agrees at 8 bases. This CDR3 is built from 16 residues. Germline values: CDR1 LNHDA, CDR2 SQIVND (reference sequence). Germline trimming cut 3 bases from V and 3 bases from J; bases unmatched to any gene: 7. As DNA, the CDR3 is TGTGCCAGTAGTATCCCCCAGGGGGCTTCCAATCAGCCCCAGCATTTT. As protein: CASSIPQGASNQPQHF.

This clonotype was found many times. V and J are TRBV5-4 and TRBJ2-3; TRBD1 is a possible D gene (6 bases). The CDR3 sequence is 17 residues long. Germline V gene sequence: CDR1 SGHNT, CDR2 YYREEE (reference sequence). V was clipped by 2 bases and J by 5 bases, with 21 bases between them. The chain's CDR3 is CASSFEVLGGSVDTQYF. CDR3 coding DNA: TGTGCCAGCAGCTTTGAGGTGCTAGGGGGATCTGTAGATACGCAGTATTTT. Supplemented by reference TRBV5-4 and TRBJ2-3, the full variable domain reads ETGVTQSPTHLIKTRGQQVTLRCSSQSGHNTVSWYQQALGQGPQFIFQYYREEENGRGNFPPRFSGLQFPNYSSELNVNALELDDSALYLCASSFEVLGGSVDTQYFGPGTRLTVL.

The chain uses TRBV15 and TRBJ2-6; D call uncertain. The CDR3 runs 16 residues. The germline gives CDR1 LNHNV, CDR2 YYDKDF (reference sequence). Trimming removed 0 bases at V and 0 bases at J, with 6 bases between. The CDR3 region is CATSRDLNSGANVLTF. As DNA, the CDR3 is TGTGCCACCAGCAGAGATTTGAACTCTGGGGCCAACGTCCTGACTTTC.

The chain combines TRBV2 with TRBJ2-2; no reliable D call. The CDR3 has 14 residues. V lost 4 bases and J lost 3, with 9 bases in between. Germline CDR1 and CDR2: SNHLY and FYNNEI. DNA for the CDR3: TGTGCCAGCAGTGTAAGAGGAGACACCGGGGAGCTGTTTTTT. This gives the protein CASSVRGDTGELFF.

This chain links TRBV15 with TRBJ1-1; D unresolved. V dropped 0 bases and J dropped 7 bases, with 12 bases sitting between them. The CDR3 length is 14 residues. Germline-derived CDR1 and CDR2 are LNHNV and YYDKDF (reference sequence). The CDR3 DNA is TGTGCCACCAGCAGAGATTCTCGCGGGATTGAAGCTTTCTTT. Translated: CATSRDSRGIEAFF.

The CDR3 DNA reads TGTGCCAGCAGTGAAGCCAGGCTTAAAGAGACCCAGTACTTC. Encoded protein: CASSEARLKETQYF. The chain is built from TRBV2 and TRBJ2-5; D uncertain. This CDR3 has 14 amino acids. Germline CDR1 SNHLY, CDR2 FYNNEI. V gave up 0 bases and J gave up 3 bases, with 8 bases separating them.